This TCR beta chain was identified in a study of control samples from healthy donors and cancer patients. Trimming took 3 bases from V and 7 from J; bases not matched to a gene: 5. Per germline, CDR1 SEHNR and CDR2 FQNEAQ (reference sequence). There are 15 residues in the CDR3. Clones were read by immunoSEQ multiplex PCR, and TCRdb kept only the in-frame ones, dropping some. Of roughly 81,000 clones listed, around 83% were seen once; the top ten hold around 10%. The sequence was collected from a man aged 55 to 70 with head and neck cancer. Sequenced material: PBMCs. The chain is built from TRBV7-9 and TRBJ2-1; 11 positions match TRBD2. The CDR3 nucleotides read TGTGCCAGCAGCTTGGCACTAGCGGGAGTAAATGAGCAGTTCTTC. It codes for CASSLALAGVNEQFF.